This T cell receptor beta chain was identified during a study of blood T cell repertoires in COVID-19. Under the authors' procedure: The authors estimated nucleated cell counts from reference gene primer amplification. The assay was immunoSEQ multiplex PCR, and TCRdb's table has in-frame clones only and misses some. That table is the source of V, J and clone size, and D and trimming were worked out from the DNA. This table holds fewer than 90,000 clones, 88% found once. The J segment lost 6 bases and the V segment lost 4 bases, leaving 3 bases of the junction unmatched. The length of the CDR3 is 14 residues. CDR1 SGHRS and CDR2 YFSETQ come from the germline V gene.

The rearrangement links TRBV5-1 to TRBJ2-2, with 10 positions matching TRBD1. The source material was peripheral blood. This TCR was recovered from an elderly woman with active or convalescent COVID-19. CDR3 amino acids: CASSIGQGAGELFF. CDR3 coding DNA: TGCGCCAGCAGCATAGGACAGGGGGCCGGGGAGCTGTTTTTT.